This T cell receptor beta chain was sequenced during a study of T cell changes during pregnancy in multiple sclerosis. Libraries were prepared by immunoSEQ multiplex PCR; TCRdb keeps only in-frame clonotypes and omits some of them. The table shows tens of thousands of clones, with 80% to 95% occurring only once. CDR3 length equals 12 residues. The germline V gene has CDR1 KGHSH and CDR2 LQKENI. Trimming removed 8 bases at V and 2 bases at J, with 10 bases between. The sequence came from a female donor with multiple sclerosis, enrolled in a pregnancy study. The sample was CD4+ T cells from peripheral blood mononuclear cells, taken in the second trimester of pregnancy. This rearrangement joins TRBV18 to TRBJ2-7, with D perhaps TRBD2 (6 bases). CDR3 coding DNA: TGTGCCAGCACAACGGGGGCCTACGAGCAGTACTTC. Translation: CASTTGAYEQYF.